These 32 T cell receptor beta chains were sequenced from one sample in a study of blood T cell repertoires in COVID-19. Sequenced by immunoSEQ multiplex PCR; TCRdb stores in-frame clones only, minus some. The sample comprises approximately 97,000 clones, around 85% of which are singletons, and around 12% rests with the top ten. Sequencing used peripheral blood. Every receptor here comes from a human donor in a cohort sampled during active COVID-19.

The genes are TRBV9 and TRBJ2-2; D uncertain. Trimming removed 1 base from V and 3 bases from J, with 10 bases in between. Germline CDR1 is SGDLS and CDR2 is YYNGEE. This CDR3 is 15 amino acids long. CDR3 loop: CASSVRQADTGELFF. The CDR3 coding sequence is TGTGCCAGCAGCGTACGGCAGGCCGACACCGGGGAGCTGTTTTTT.

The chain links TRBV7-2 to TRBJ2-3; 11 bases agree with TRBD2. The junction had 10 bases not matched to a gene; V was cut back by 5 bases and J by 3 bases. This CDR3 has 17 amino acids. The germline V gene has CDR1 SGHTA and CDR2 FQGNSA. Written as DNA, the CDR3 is TGTGCCAGCAGCCCAAGGGCTAGCGGGGGGTCTACAGATACGCAGTATTTT. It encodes CASSPRASGGSTDTQYF. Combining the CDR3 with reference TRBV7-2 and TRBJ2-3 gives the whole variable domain GAGVSQSPSNKVTEKGKDVELRCDPISGHTALYWYRQSLGQGLEFLIYFQGNSAPDKSGLPSDRFSAERTGGSVSTLTIQRTQQEDSAVYLCASSPRASGGSTDTQYFGPGTRLTVL.

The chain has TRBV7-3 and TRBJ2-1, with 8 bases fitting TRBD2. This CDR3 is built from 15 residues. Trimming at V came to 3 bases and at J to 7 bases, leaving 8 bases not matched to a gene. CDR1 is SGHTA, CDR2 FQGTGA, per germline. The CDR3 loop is CASSLGSGTSNEQFF. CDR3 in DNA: TGTGCCAGCAGCTTGGGTAGCGGGACGTCGAATGAGCAGTTCTTC.

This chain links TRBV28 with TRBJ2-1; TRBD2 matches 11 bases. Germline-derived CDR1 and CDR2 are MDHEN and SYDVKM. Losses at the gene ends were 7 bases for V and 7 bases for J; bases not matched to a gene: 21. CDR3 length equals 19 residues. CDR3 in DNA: TGTGCCAGCATGGGCGGGGGACTAGCGGAGCGCAGGAGAGGGAATGAGCAGTTCTTC. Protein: CASMGGGLAERRRGNEQFF.

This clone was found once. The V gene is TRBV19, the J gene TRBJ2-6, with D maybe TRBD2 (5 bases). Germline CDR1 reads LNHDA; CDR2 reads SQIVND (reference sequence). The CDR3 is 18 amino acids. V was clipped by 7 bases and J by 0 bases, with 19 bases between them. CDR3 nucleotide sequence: TGTGCCAGTACCCCCGGAGGAGCTTATACCTCTGGGGCCAACGTCCTGACTTTC. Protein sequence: CASTPGGAYTSGANVLTF.

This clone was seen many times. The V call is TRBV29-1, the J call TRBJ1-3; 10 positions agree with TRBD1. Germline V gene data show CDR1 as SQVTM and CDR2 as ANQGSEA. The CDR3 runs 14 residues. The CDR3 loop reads CSGQGGDSGNTIYF. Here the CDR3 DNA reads TGCAGTGGACAGGGGGGTGACTCTGGAAACACCATATATTTT.

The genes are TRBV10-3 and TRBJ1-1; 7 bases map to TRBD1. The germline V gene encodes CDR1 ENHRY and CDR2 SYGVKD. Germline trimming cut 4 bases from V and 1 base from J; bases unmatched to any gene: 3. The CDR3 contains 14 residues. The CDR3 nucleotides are TGTGCCATCAGTGCCAGGGGGGAGAACACTGAAGCTTTCTTT. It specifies CAISARGENTEAFF.

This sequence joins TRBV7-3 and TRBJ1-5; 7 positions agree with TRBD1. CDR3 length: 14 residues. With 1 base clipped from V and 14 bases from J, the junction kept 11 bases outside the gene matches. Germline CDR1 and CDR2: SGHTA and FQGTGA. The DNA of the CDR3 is TGTGCCAGCAGCTTAAGACAGGGACCCTGGGTCGAGCATTTT. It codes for CASSLRQGPWVEHF.

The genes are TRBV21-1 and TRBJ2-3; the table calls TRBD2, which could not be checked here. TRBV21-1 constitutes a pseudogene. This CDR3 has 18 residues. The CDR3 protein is CASSNPSGSSLTTGTQYF. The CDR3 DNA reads TGTGCCAGCAGCAACCCTAGCGGGAGTTCCTTAACTACAGGTACGCAGTATTTT.

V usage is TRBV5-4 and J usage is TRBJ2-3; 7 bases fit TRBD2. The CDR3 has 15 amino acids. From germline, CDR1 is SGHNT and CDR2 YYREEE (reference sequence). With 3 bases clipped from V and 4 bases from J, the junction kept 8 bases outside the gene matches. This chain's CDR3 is CASSSDGGGADTQYF. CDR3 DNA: TGTGCCAGCAGCTCGGACGGCGGGGGAGCAGATACGCAGTATTTT.

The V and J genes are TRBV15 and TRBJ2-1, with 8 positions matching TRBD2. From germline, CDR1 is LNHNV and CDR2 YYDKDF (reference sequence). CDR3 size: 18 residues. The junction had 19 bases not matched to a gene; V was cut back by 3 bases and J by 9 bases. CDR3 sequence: CATSRRMGYQREWGEQFF. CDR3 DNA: TGTGCCACCAGCAGGCGAATGGGATATCAGCGGGAGTGGGGTGAGCAGTTCTTC.

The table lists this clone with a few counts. This chain's CDR3 is CAISEGSGGYNSPLHF. For the CDR3, the DNA is TGTGCCATCAGCGAGGGTTCAGGAGGCTATAATTCACCCCTCCACTTT. The chain combines TRBV10-3 with TRBJ1-6; no clear D gene. V lost 6 bases and J 3 bases, leaving 15 bases between the germline ends. The V gene's germline CDR1 is ENHRY and CDR2 SYGVKD. The CDR3 is 16 residues long.

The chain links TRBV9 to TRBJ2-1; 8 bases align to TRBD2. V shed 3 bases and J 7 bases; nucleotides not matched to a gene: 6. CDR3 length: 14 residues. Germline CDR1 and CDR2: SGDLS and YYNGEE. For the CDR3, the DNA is TGTGCCAGCAGCGCCGGACTAGCCTCGAATGAGCAGTTCTTC. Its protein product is CASSAGLASNEQFF.

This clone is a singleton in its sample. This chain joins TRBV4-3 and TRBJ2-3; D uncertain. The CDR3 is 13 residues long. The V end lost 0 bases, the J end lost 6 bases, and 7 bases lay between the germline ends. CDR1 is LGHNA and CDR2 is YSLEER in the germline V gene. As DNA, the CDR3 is TGCGCCAGCAGCCAAGAAATCTCCGATACGCAGTATTTT. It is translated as CASSQEISDTQYF.

The CDR3 sequence: CASSLSIGMNTEAFF. The CDR3, as DNA: TGTGCCAGCAGCCTCTCAATCGGGATGAACACTGAAGCTTTCTTT. The V gene is TRBV27, the J gene TRBJ1-1; D uncertain. Trimming took 6 bases from V and 0 from J, leaving 14 bases between them. CDR3 size: 15 residues. CDR1 is MNHEY and CDR2 is SMNVEV in the germline V gene (reference sequence).

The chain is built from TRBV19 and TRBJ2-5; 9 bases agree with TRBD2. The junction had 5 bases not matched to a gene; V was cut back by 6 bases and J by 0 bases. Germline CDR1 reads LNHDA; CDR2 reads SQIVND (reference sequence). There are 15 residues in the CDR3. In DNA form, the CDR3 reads TGTGCCAGTAGCGCGGGAGGGGCTTACCAAGAGACCCAGTACTTC. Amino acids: CASSAGGAYQETQYF. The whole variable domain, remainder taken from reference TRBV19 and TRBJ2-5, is DGGITQSPKYLFRKEGQNVTLSCEQNLNHDAMYWYRQDPGQGLRLIYYSQIVNDFQKGDIAEGYSVSREKKESFPLTVTSAQKNPTAFYLCASSAGGAYQETQYFGPGTRLLVL.

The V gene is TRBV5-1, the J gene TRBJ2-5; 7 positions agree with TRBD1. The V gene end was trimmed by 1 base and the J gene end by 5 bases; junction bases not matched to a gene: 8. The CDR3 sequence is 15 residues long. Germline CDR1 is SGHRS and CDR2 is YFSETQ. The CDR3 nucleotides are TGCGCCAGCAGCTTGAGGGGACAGAGGAGGGAGACCCAGTACTTC. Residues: CASSLRGQRRETQYF.

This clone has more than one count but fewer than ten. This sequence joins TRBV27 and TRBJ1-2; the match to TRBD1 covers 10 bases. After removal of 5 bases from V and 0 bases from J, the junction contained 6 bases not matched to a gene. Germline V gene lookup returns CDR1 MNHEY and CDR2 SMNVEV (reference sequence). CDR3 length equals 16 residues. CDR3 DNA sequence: TGTGCCAGCAGTCTGACAGGGGGCGCCTCTAACTATGGCTACACCTTC. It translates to CASSLTGGASNYGYTF.

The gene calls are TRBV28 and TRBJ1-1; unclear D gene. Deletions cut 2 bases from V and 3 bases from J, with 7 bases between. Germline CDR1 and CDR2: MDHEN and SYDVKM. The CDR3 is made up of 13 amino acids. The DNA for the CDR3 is TGTGCCAGCAGTTTAGACATTTACACTGAAGCTTTCTTT. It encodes CASSLDIYTEAFF.

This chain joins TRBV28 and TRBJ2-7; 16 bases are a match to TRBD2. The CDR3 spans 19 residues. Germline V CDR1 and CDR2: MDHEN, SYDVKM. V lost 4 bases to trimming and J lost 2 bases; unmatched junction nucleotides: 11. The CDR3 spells CASSSDRGTSGRVTYEQYF. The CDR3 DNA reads TGTGCCAGCAGTTCCGACAGGGGGACTAGCGGGAGGGTTACCTACGAGCAGTACTTC. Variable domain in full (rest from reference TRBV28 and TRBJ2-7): DVKVTQSSRYLVKRTGEKVFLECVQDMDHENMFWYRQDPGLGLRLIYFSYDVKMKEKGDIPEGYSVSREKKERFSLILESASTNQTSMYLCASSSDRGTSGRVTYEQYFGPGTRLTVT.

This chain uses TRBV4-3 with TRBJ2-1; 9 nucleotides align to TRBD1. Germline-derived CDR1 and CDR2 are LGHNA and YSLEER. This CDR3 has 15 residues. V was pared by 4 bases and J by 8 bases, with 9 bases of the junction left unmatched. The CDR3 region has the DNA TGCGCCAGCAGCCTAACAGGGGGCGGCGGCGATGAGCAGTTCTTC. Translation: CASSLTGGGGDEQFF.

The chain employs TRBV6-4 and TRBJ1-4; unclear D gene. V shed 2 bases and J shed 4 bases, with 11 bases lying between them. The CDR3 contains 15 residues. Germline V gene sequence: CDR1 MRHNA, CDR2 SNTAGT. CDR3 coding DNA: TGTGCCAGCAGTGACCGGGGAGCCTTTAATGAAAAACTGTTTTTT. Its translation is CASSDRGAFNEKLFF.

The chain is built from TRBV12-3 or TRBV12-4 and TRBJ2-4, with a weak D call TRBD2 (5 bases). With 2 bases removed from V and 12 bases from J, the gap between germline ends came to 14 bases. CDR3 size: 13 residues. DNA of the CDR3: TGTGCCAGCAGTTTAACCCTCGGACTCTATCAGTACTTC. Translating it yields CASSLTLGLYQYF.

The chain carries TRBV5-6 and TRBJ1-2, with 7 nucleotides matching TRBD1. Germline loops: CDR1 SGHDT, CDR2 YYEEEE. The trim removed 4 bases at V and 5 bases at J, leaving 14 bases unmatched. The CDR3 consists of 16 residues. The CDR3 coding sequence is TGTGCCAGCAGCCCGCAGGGACAGACAAGAAAGTATGGCTACACCTTC. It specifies CASSPQGQTRKYGYTF.

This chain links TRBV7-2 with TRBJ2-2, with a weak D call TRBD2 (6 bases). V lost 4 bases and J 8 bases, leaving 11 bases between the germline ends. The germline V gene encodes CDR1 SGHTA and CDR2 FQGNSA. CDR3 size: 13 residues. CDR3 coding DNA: TGTGCCAGCAGCTCCGGGGGAAAAGGGGAGCTGTTTTTT. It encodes CASSSGGKGELFF.

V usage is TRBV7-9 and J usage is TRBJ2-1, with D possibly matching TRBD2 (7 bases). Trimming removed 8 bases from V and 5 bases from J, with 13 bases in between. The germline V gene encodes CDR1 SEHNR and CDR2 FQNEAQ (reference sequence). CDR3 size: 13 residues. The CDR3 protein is CASRGRGNNEQFF. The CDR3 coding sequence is TGTGCCAGCCGGGGGCGGGGGAACAATGAGCAGTTCTTC.

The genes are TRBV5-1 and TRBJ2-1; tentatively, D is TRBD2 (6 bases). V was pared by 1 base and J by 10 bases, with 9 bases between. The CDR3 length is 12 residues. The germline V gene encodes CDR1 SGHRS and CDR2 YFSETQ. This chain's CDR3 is CASSLWGGEQFF. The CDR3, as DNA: TGCGCCAGCAGCTTGTGGGGAGGCGAGCAGTTCTTC.

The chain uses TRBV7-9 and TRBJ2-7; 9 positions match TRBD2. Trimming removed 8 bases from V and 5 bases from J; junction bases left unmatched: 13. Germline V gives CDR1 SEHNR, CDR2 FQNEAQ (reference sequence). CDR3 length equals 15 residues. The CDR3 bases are TGTGCCAGCTCCTTCTTGCGGGGGGGATTGGACGAGCAGTACTTC. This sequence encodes CASSFLRGGLDEQYF. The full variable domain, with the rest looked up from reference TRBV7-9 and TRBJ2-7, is DTGVSQNPRHKITKRGQNVTFRCDPISEHNRLYWYRQTLGQGPEFLTYFQNEAQLEKSRLLSDRFSAERPKGSFSTLEIQRTEQGDSAMYLCASSFLRGGLDEQYFGPGTRLTVT.

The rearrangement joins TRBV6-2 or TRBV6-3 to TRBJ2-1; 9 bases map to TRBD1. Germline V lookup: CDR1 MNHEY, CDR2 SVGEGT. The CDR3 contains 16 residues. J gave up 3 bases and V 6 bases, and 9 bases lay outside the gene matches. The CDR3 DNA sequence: TGTGCCAGCAGCCCCTCGACAGGGGGAAACTACAATGAGCAGTTCTTC. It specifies CASSPSTGGNYNEQFF.

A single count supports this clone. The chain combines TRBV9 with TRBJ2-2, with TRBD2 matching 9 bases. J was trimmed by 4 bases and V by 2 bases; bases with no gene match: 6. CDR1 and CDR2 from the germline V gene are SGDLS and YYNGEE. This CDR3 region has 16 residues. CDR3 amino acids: CASSVPGLAGTGELFF. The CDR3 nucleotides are TGTGCCAGCAGCGTCCCGGGACTAGCAGGCACCGGGGAGCTGTTTTTT.

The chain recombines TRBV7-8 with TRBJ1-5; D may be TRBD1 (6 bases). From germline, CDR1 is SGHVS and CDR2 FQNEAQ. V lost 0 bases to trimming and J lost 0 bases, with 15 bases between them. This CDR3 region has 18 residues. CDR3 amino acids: CASSLAFRGRASNQPQHF. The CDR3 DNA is TGTGCCAGCAGCTTAGCATTCAGGGGAAGGGCTAGCAATCAGCCCCAGCATTTT.

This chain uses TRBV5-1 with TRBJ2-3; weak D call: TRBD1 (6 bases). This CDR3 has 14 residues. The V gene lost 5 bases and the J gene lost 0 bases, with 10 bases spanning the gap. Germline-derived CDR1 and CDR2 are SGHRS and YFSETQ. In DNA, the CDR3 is TGCGCCAGCAGGTGGACAGACAGCACAGATACGCAGTATTTT. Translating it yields CASRWTDSTDTQYF.